One and the same sample provided the 13 T cell receptor beta chains below, sequenced in a study of T cells expressing NK-cell markers. Reanalyzing the 5' RACE reads, TCRdb keeps one entry per CDR3 protein, without DNA. In all, the sample yields roughly 450,000 distinct CDR3 sequences. The sequenced material came from blood T cells: a sorted CD56 or NKG2C T cell subset, CD4+ or CD8+ T cells, or bulk PBMC T cells (not recorded which). The receptors derive from a woman between 45 and 65 years old in good health.

The CDR3 region is CAISPTSGRAGEQFF. The chain recombines TRBV10-3 with TRBJ2-1; no DNA is available, so the TRBD2 call from TCRdb remains unchecked. Per germline, CDR1 ENHRY and CDR2 SYGVKD. This CDR3 spans 15 amino acids.

The V and J genes are TRBV28 and TRBJ2-1; with no DNA, the TCRdb D assignment of TRBD1 cannot be verified. The CDR3 extends over 14 amino acids. CDR1 and CDR2 (germline): MDHEN, SYDVKM. The CDR3: CASKERTMDNEQFF. Full variable domain (missing parts from reference TRBV28 and TRBJ2-1): DVKVTQSSRYLVKRTGEKVFLECVQDMDHENMFWYRQDPGLGLRLIYFSYDVKMKEKGDIPEGYSVSREKKERFSLILESASTNQTSMYLCASKERTMDNEQFFGPGTRLTVL.

The chain couples TRBV5-1 to TRBJ1-2; TCRdb's D gene call, TRBD1, goes unchecked for lack of DNA. In germline, CDR1 is SGHRS, CDR2 YFSETQ. This CDR3 region has 15 residues. CDR3 region: CASSLETGGGYGYTF. The variable domain in full, completed from reference TRBV5-1 and TRBJ1-2, reads KAGVTQTPRYLIKTRGQQVTLSCSPISGHRSVSWYQQTPGQGLQFLFEYFSETQRNKGNFPGRFSGRQFSNSRSEMNVSTLELGDSALYLCASSLETGGGYGYTFGSGTRLTVV.

The chain uses TRBV20-1 and TRBJ1-5; lacking DNA, the TRBD1 call made by TCRdb goes unchecked. Germline-derived CDR1 and CDR2 are DFQATT and SNEGSKA (reference sequence). This CDR3 has 13 amino acids. The CDR3 here is CSARGAGVQPQHF.

The chain links TRBV6-2 or TRBV6-3 to TRBJ1-3. Germline CDR1 reads MNHEY; CDR2 reads SVGEGT. The CDR3 runs 15 residues. The CDR3: CASSYTAGSGNTIYF.

The V and J genes are TRBV11-3 and TRBJ2-6; with no DNA, the TCRdb D assignment of TRBD1 cannot be verified. This CDR3 comprises 18 residues. Germline assignment: CDR1 SGHNT and CDR2 YENEEA. The CDR3: CASSPTGTGIIWANVLTF.

V and J are TRBV28 and TRBJ2-2; TCRdb designates TRBD2, a call that cannot be tested without DNA. The germline V gene has CDR1 MDHEN and CDR2 SYDVKM. CDR3 length: 11 residues. This chain's CDR3 is CATWEPGELFF.

The V gene is TRBV20-1, the J gene TRBJ2-2; TCRdb proposes TRBD1, but this gene call is untestable without DNA. CDR1 and CDR2 from the germline V gene are DFQATT and SNEGSKA (reference sequence). The CDR3 is 15 amino acids. CDR3 residues: CSAIPRQGYTGELFF.

V gene TRBV24-1 combines with J gene TRBJ2-4; absent DNA, TCRdb's TRBD1 call cannot be checked. This CDR3 has 15 residues. Germline lookup yields CDR1 KGHDR and CDR2 SFDVKD. CDR3 residues: CATSDPRTGRNIQYF.

V is TRBV11-3 and J is TRBJ2-1; the TRBD2 assignment by TCRdb is unverifiable without DNA. Germline loops: CDR1 SGHNT, CDR2 YENEEA. This CDR3 spans 17 amino acids. CDR3 sequence reads: CASSLDRGLAGAEEQFF. The full variable domain, in which reference TRBV11-3 and TRBJ2-1 provide the parts outside the CDR3, is EAGVVQSPRYKIIEKKQPVAFWCNPISGHNTLYWYLQNLGQGPELLIRYENEEAVDDSQLPKDRFSAERLKGVDSTLKIQPAELGDSAVYLCASSLDRGLAGAEEQFFGPGTRLTVL.

V and J are TRBV6-1 and TRBJ2-2; the D call of TRBD1 rests on TCRdb alone, since no DNA is present to check it. The V gene's germline CDR1 is MNHNS and CDR2 SASEGT. CDR3 length: 17 amino acids. The CDR3 spells CASTGSPPRGRTGELFF.

The rearrangement links TRBV11-2 to TRBJ2-7; TCRdb names TRBD2, which stays unverified in the absence of DNA. Per the germline V gene, CDR1 is SGHAT and CDR2 is FQNNGV. The CDR3 loop spans 13 amino acids. CDR3 loop: CASSSLLTGEQYF. The full variable domain, in which reference TRBV11-2 and TRBJ2-7 provide the parts outside the CDR3, is EAGVAQSPRYKIIEKRQSVAFWCNPISGHATLYWYQQILGQGPKLLIQFQNNGVVDDSQLPKDRFSAERLKGVDSTLKIQPAKLEDSAVYLCASSSLLTGEQYFGPGTRLTVT.

The V gene is TRBV10-3, the J gene TRBJ1-3; as DNA is missing, the TRBD1 call by TCRdb cannot be tested. CDR1 is ENHRY and CDR2 is SYGVKD in the germline V gene. The CDR3 is 16 amino acids. CDR3 in amino acids: CAISDTGTRSGNTIYF.